The 25 T cell receptor beta chains below all came from one sample that was sequenced in a study of blood T cell repertoires in COVID-19. This table comes from immunoSEQ multiplex PCR, and its TCRdb copy is limited to in-frame clones, with some not included. The table has approximately 140,000 clones, approximately 82% seen once. Sequenced material: peripheral blood. Receptor source: a man aged 35 to 55 with active or convalescent COVID-19.

The sample holds many counts of this clone. The V gene is TRBV9, the J gene TRBJ1-2; D is possibly TRBD1 (5 bases). This CDR3 region has 11 residues. V was shortened by 1 base and J by 8 bases, with 6 bases between the two germline ends. Germline V gives CDR1 SGDLS, CDR2 YYNGEE. The CDR3 coding sequence is TGTGCCAGCAGCGTACAGGGAGGCTACACCTTC. Its protein is CASSVQGGYTF.

CDR3 in amino acids: CASSDSQGSSGANVLTF. The DNA of the CDR3 is TGTGCCAGCAGTGACTCCCAGGGAAGCTCTGGGGCCAACGTCCTGACTTTC. J is TRBJ2-6 and V is TRBV6-4; TRBD1 might be the D (5 bases). The germline V gene encodes CDR1 MRHNA and CDR2 SNTAGT. V lost 0 bases and J lost 0, with 9 bases in between. This CDR3 region has 17 residues.

The chain couples TRBV18 to TRBJ2-3; 11 nucleotides match TRBD1. The junction had 2 bases not matched to a gene; V was cut back by 0 bases and J by 3 bases. The CDR3 runs to 16 residues. Germline assignment: CDR1 KGHSH and CDR2 LQKENI. This CDR3 is CASSPPGQGGTDTQYF. CDR3 sequence (DNA): TGTGCCAGCTCACCACCGGGACAGGGGGGGACAGATACGCAGTATTTT. Combining the CDR3 with reference TRBV18 and TRBJ2-3 gives the whole variable domain NAGVMQNPRHLVRRRGQEARLRCSPMKGHSHVYWYRQLPEEGLKFMVYLQKENIIDESGMPKERFSAEFPKEGPSILRIQQVVRGDSAAYFCASSPPGQGGTDTQYFGPGTRLTVL.

A word on this clone: One junction end does not reproduce the germline sequence, and a read error may be involved. The chain recombines TRBV6-2 or TRBV6-3 with TRBJ2-5; TRBD2 agrees at 10 bases. This CDR3 spans 15 amino acids. Germline V gene lookup returns CDR1 MNHEY and CDR2 SVGEGT. CDR3 region: CASSASGSGREAQYF. CDR3 sequence (DNA): TGTGCCAGCAGTGCTAGCGGGAGCGGACGAGAGGCCCAGTACTTC.

In DNA form, the CDR3 reads TGTGCCAGCAGCCAAAGAGACATATCTGAAGCTTTCTTT. It yields the protein CASSQRDISEAFF. The chain recombines TRBV5-6 with TRBJ1-1; D is unclear. Trimming pared 4 bases from V and 6 bases from J, leaving 13 bases between. Germline CDR1 and CDR2: SGHDT and YYEEEE. CDR3 length equals 13 residues.

The chain recombines TRBV7-2 with TRBJ2-1; 8 bases line up with TRBD1. V dropped 3 bases and J dropped 6; count of bases not matched to a gene: 7. The CDR3 totals 15 residues. Germline lookup yields CDR1 SGHTA and CDR2 FQGNSA. In nucleotides, the CDR3 is TGTGCCAGCAGCTTCAGGACAGGGTATTTCAATGAGCAGTTCTTC. This translates into CASSFRTGYFNEQFF. The full variable domain, completed using reference TRBV7-2 and TRBJ2-1, is GAGVSQSPSNKVTEKGKDVELRCDPISGHTALYWYRQSLGQGLEFLIYFQGNSAPDKSGLPSDRFSAERTGGSVSTLTIQRTQQEDSAVYLCASSFRTGYFNEQFFGPGTRLTVL.

This rearrangement joins TRBV6-4 to TRBJ2-1; D is perhaps TRBD1 (6 bases). Germline values: CDR1 MRHNA, CDR2 SNTAGT. The germline V and J ends were trimmed by 4 bases and 5 bases, with 12 bases remaining between them. CDR3 length: 14 residues. CDR3 DNA: TGTGCCAGCAGTGCCGGACAGAGCCACAATGAGCAGTTCTTC. This sequence encodes CASSAGQSHNEQFF.

This clone was counted once. This chain joins TRBV10-2 and TRBJ2-7; maybe TRBD1 (6 bases). V was shortened by 6 bases and J by 3 bases, with 12 bases between the two germline ends. The CDR3 spans 13 residues. The V gene's germline CDR1 is WSHSY and CDR2 SAAADI. The CDR3: CASRRTENYEQYF. As DNA, the CDR3 is TGCGCCAGCAGGCGGACAGAGAACTACGAGCAGTACTTC.

The chain joins TRBV24-1 to TRBJ2-3; TRBD2 agrees at 14 bases. This CDR3 is 16 amino acids long. The V gene's germline CDR1 is KGHDR and CDR2 SFDVKD. The J segment lost 4 bases and the V segment lost 4 bases, leaving 3 bases of the junction unmatched. CDR3 DNA sequence: TGTGCCACCAGTGAAACGGGACTAGCGGGGGCAGATACGCAGTATTTT. Its translation is CATSETGLAGADTQYF.

CDR3 amino acids: CASSQDLGGGASDTQYF. In DNA, the CDR3 is TGTGCCAGCAGCCAAGATTTAGGCGGGGGGGCCTCAGATACGCAGTATTTT. The chain employs TRBV4-2 and TRBJ2-3; 9 bases are a match to TRBD2. The CDR3 is 17 residues long. Germline V gene lookup returns CDR1 LGHNA and CDR2 YNFKEQ. J lost 4 bases, V lost 0 bases, and 8 bases had no gene match.

The gene calls are TRBV6-1 and TRBJ1-5; weak D call: TRBD1 (5 bases). Germline assignment: CDR1 MNHNS and CDR2 SASEGT. Between the trimmed V and J ends, which lost 1 base and 0 bases, there was a span of 10 bases. This CDR3 region has 16 residues. This CDR3 reads CASSEEGVFSNQPQHF. Written as DNA, the CDR3 is TGTGCCAGCAGTGAAGAAGGGGTCTTTAGCAATCAGCCCCAGCATTTT.

The chain carries TRBV19 and TRBJ2-2; TRBD2 matches 10 bases. This CDR3 has 15 amino acids. The V and J ends lost 5 bases and 8 bases, in that order; junction bases with no gene match: 8. Germline V gene lookup returns CDR1 LNHDA and CDR2 SQIVND (reference sequence). The chain's CDR3 is CASSPLAGAGGELFF. DNA for the CDR3: TGTGCCAGTAGTCCCCTAGCGGGGGCGGGAGGGGAGCTGTTTTTT.

The chain links TRBV6-1 to TRBJ1-1; no clear D gene. Trimming left V 2 bases short and J 4 bases short, with 11 bases between. CDR1 is MNHNS, CDR2 SASEGT, per germline. The CDR3 extends over 14 amino acids. The CDR3 DNA is TGTGCCAGCAGTGAACCGGGGAGAAGCACTGAAGCTTTCTTT. Its protein product is CASSEPGRSTEAFF.

The V and J genes are TRBV12-3 or TRBV12-4 and TRBJ1-4; D not certain. CDR3 length: 13 residues. Deletions cut 3 bases from V and 4 bases from J, with 6 bases between. This CDR3 is CASSLRVNEKLFF. The DNA for the CDR3 is TGTGCCAGCAGTTTGCGGGTTAATGAAAAACTGTTTTTT.

The rearrangement uses TRBV18 and TRBJ1-5; tentatively, D is TRBD1 (5 bases). The ends were cut back, 1 base at V and 9 bases at J, with 13 bases in the middle. CDR1 and CDR2 (germline): KGHSH, LQKENI. This CDR3 contains 14 residues. The CDR3 reads CASSPQGNNGPQHF. CDR3 DNA sequence: TGTGCCAGCTCACCACAGGGGAATAACGGGCCCCAGCATTTT.

The CDR3 reads CASSLGDRVDTEAFF. CDR3 DNA sequence: TGTGCCAGCAGCTTAGGGGACAGGGTGGACACTGAAGCTTTCTTT. This chain uses TRBV7-9 with TRBJ1-1; the match to TRBD1 covers 9 bases. Per the germline V gene, CDR1 is SEHNR and CDR2 is FQNEAQ (reference sequence). Trimming removed 1 base from V and 3 bases from J; junction bases left unmatched: 3. The CDR3 sequence is 15 residues long.

This rearrangement joins TRBV18 to TRBJ2-3; 13 positions agree with TRBD2. There are 18 residues in the CDR3. Germline CDR1 is KGHSH and CDR2 is LQKENI. J was trimmed by 2 bases and V by 5 bases; bases with no gene match: 10. In DNA, the CDR3 is TGTGCCAGCTCATCCGCCCGGACTAGCGGGGGTATCACAGATACGCAGTATTTT. Its translation is CASSSARTSGGITDTQYF.

The rearrangement links TRBV11-3 to TRBJ2-3; tentative D call: TRBD1 (5 bases). CDR3 length equals 16 residues. The V gene lost 0 bases and the J gene lost 0 bases, with 10 bases spanning the gap. Germline-derived CDR1 and CDR2 are SGHNT and YENEEA. The CDR3 region has the DNA TGTGCCAGCAGCTTAGATGGGGCAGCTAGCACAGATACGCAGTATTTT. It translates to CASSLDGAASTDTQYF.

In its sample, this clone was seen once. DNA of the CDR3: TGTGCCAGCACTACCGACAGGGGCTATGGCTACACCTTC. Translated, it gives CASTTDRGYGYTF. This rearrangement joins TRBV12-3 or TRBV12-4 to TRBJ1-2, with 8 bases aligning to TRBD1. With V trimmed by 7 bases and J by 4 bases, 5 bases remained unmatched. This CDR3 has 13 residues.

The chain has TRBV19 and TRBJ1-2; 7 bases align to TRBD1. With 3 bases clipped from V and 4 bases from J, the junction kept 8 bases outside the gene matches. The CDR3 covers 15 residues. The germline gives CDR1 LNHDA, CDR2 SQIVND (reference sequence). The CDR3 is CASSIPATGFYGYTF. For the CDR3, the DNA is TGTGCCAGTAGTATTCCCGCGACAGGGTTCTATGGCTACACCTTC.

The genes are TRBV10-3 and TRBJ1-5, with D unclear. Germline values: CDR1 ENHRY, CDR2 SYGVKD. This CDR3 region has 15 residues. Trimming pared 5 bases from V and 9 bases from J, leaving 20 bases between. The CDR3 DNA reads as TGTGCCATCAGTAATGGCGGGCAGGCCCTCAGGCCCCAGCATTTT. Its translation is CAISNGGQALRPQHF.

The V call is TRBV7-3, the J call TRBJ2-1; tentative D call: TRBD2 (5 bases). CDR1 and CDR2 from the germline V gene are SGHTA and FQGTGA. With 5 bases removed from V and 4 bases from J, the gap between germline ends came to 12 bases. There are 14 residues in the CDR3. The CDR3 sequence is CASSPGIKYNEQFF. CDR3 coding DNA: TGTGCCAGCAGCCCCGGGATTAAATACAATGAGCAGTTCTTC.

V and J are TRBV18 and TRBJ1-5; a weak D match, TRBD1 (6 bases). CDR1 is KGHSH and CDR2 is LQKENI in the germline V gene. CDR3 length equals 14 residues. V lost 5 bases to trimming and J lost 5 bases, with 13 bases between them. The DNA of the CDR3 is TGTGCCAGCTCAGTGGACAGATGGGATCAGCCCCAGCATTTT. Encoded protein: CASSVDRWDQPQHF.

The chain couples TRBV5-1 to TRBJ1-1; 7 positions agree with TRBD1. The J segment lost 0 bases and the V segment lost 0 bases, leaving 11 bases of the junction unmatched. The CDR3 loop spans 18 amino acids. Germline CDR1 and CDR2: SGHRS and YFSETQ. The chain's CDR3 is CASSLVWGRDSLNTEAFF. CDR3 sequence (DNA): TGCGCCAGCAGCTTGGTTTGGGGTCGGGACAGCCTGAACACTGAAGCTTTCTTT.

In its sample, this clone was seen once. The V and J genes are TRBV9 and TRBJ1-2; D is unresolved. Germline values: CDR1 SGDLS, CDR2 YYNGEE. CDR3 length: 15 residues. Trimming removed 0 bases at V and 3 bases at J, with 12 bases between. The CDR3 DNA is TGTGCCAGCAGCGTAGTAACAGCCTTTGACTATGGCTACACCTTC. Its protein product is CASSVVTAFDYGYTF.